This T cell receptor (beta chain) came from a study of naive and memory T cell subsets. Findings of the study overall: Naive and memory repertoire findings lacked a ground truth for validation.

J was trimmed by 6 bases and V by 7 bases; bases with no gene match: 5. Looked up from germline, CDR1 is ENHRY and CDR2 is SYGVKD. The length of the CDR3 is 15 residues. Two oligonucleotides, mixed equimolar, formed the beta constant-region primer covering TRBC1 and TRBC2. Nested alpha and beta constant-region primers with the SP2 primer drove four PCR rounds on ligated cDNA. TCRdb processed the UMI-ligation and nested PCR reads anew with MiXCR; each CDR3 protein has one entry. The sample lists over 100,000 distinct CDR3 sequences, over 30% occurring once. This clonotype was recorded at least ten times. The antigen is unknown.

The clonotype comes from a human donor in good health. The sample was central memory CD4+ T cells from blood. This chain connects TRBV10-3 to TRBJ2-1; 14 bases map to TRBD2. The CDR3 loop reads CAINTGLAGVNEQFF. The CDR3 region has the DNA TGTGCCATCAATACGGGACTAGCGGGAGTCAATGAGCAGTTCTTC.